One and the same sample provided the 7 T cell receptor beta chains below, sequenced in a study of T-cell reconstitution after alpha-beta-depleted transplantation in children. The library targeted TCRbeta and was prepared with unique molecular identifiers. Each CDR3 protein gets one entry after TCRdb re-called the PCR reads with MiXCR. The data contain hundreds of thousands of distinct CDR3 sequences, 20% to 30% of them singletons. Sequenced material: PBMCs, mostly from graft donor cells, taken 360 days after TCRalphabeta/CD19-depleted stem cell transplant. The receptor set was obtained from a female patient between 2 and 15 years old who had a stem cell transplant for congenital amegakaryocytic thrombocytopenia, so the T cells may come from the graft donor.

This clonotype has just a few counts. The chain employs TRBV5-1 and TRBJ2-3; D might be TRBD2 (5 bases). Germline CDR1 SGHRS, CDR2 YFSETQ. V was clipped by 2 bases and J by 0 bases, with 13 bases between them. This CDR3 region has 16 residues. The CDR3 region is CASSLAATSSTDTQYF. CDR3 nucleotides: TGCGCCAGCAGCTTAGCGGCTACCTCTAGCACAGATACGCAGTATTTT.

This clonotype was observed a handful of times. CDR3 residues: CASRASGPLGTQYF. CDR3 coding DNA: TGCGCCAGCAGGGCTAGCGGGCCCCTGGGTACGCAGTATTTT. The chain couples TRBV23-1 to TRBJ2-3, with TRBD2 identical over 8 bases. TRBV23-1 qualifies as an ORF whose function is uncertain. CDR3 size: 14 residues. V lost 6 bases to trimming and J lost 8 bases; unmatched junction nucleotides: 10.

This clonotype was found a few times. The chain links TRBV11-2 to TRBJ2-1; 11 positions match TRBD2. This CDR3 is 20 amino acids long. The V segment lost 4 bases and the J segment 1 base; nucleotides outside the gene matches: 15. The germline V gene has CDR1 SGHAT and CDR2 FQNNGV. The CDR3 loop reads CASSSIPGLADFFSYNEQFF. CDR3 nucleotides: TGTGCCAGCAGCTCCATCCCGGGACTAGCGGATTTCTTTTCCTACAATGAGCAGTTCTTC. Complete variable domain (other parts from reference TRBV11-2 and TRBJ2-1): EAGVAQSPRYKIIEKRQSVAFWCNPISGHATLYWYQQILGQGPKLLIQFQNNGVVDDSQLPKDRFSAERLKGVDSTLKIQPAKLEDSAVYLCASSSIPGLADFFSYNEQFFGPGTRLTVL.

The chain uses TRBV19 and TRBJ1-1, with D tentatively TRBD1 (5 bases). CDR1 LNHDA and CDR2 SQIVND come from the germline V gene (reference sequence). Trimming took off 8 bases at V and 5 bases at J, with 18 bases between the two ends. The CDR3 is 14 amino acids. CDR3 nucleotides: TGTGCCAGTCGCCTAGGCCGGGGGTGGACTGAAGCTTTCTTT. Its protein product is CASRLGRGWTEAFF.

This chain uses TRBV7-9 with TRBJ2-1, with 11 bases identical to TRBD2. J was trimmed by 4 bases and V by 6 bases; bases with no gene match: 5. CDR3 size: 15 residues. The germline V gene encodes CDR1 SEHNR and CDR2 FQNEAQ (reference sequence). The CDR3 region has the DNA TGTGCCAGCAGTCCACTAGCGGGAGAGTACAATGAGCAGTTCTTC. Amino acid sequence: CASSPLAGEYNEQFF. The whole variable domain, remainder taken from reference TRBV7-9 and TRBJ2-1, is DTGVSQNPRHKITKRGQNVTFRCDPISEHNRLYWYRQTLGQGPEFLTYFQNEAQLEKSRLLSDRFSAERPKGSFSTLEIQRTEQGDSAMYLCASSPLAGEYNEQFFGPGTRLTVL.

This clonotype turned up a few times. V usage is TRBV13 and J usage is TRBJ2-3; D remains ambiguous. This CDR3 region has 15 residues. Trimming cost V 2 bases and J 0 bases, with 9 bases left between them. Per germline, CDR1 PRHDT and CDR2 FYEKMQ (reference sequence). DNA for the CDR3: TGTGCCAGCAGCTTAACGGATCCTAGCACAGATACGCAGTATTTT. It is translated as CASSLTDPSTDTQYF.

The gene calls are TRBV2 and TRBJ2-1, with unresolved D. CDR1 and CDR2 (germline): SNHLY, FYNNEI. Trimming removed 1 base from V and 16 bases from J, with 14 bases in between. CDR3 length equals 12 residues. The CDR3 protein is CASSEGTPGRFF. The CDR3 DNA reads as TGTGCCAGCAGTGAAGGTACCCCCGGACGTTTCTTC. Together with reference TRBV2 and TRBJ2-1, the CDR3 gives the full variable domain: EPEVTQTPSHQVTQMGQEVILRCVPISNHLYFYWYRQILGQKVEFLVSFYNNEISEKSEIFDDQFSVERPDGSNFTLKIRSTKLEDSAMYFCASSEGTPGRFFGPGTRLTVL.